This T cell receptor (beta chain) was profiled in a study of cytotoxic CD8 clonotypes in ibrutinib-treated CLL. Whole-study context: The cohort had some 10 relapsed/refractory and around 15 treatment-naive patients, 17 IGHV unmutated. General study points: With treatment, public clonotypes, which were uncommon, either contracted or remained stable. Elevated clonality accompanied ibrutinib response, with a return toward baseline values at progression.

Around 2 micrograms of genomic DNA (from cryopreserved PBMCs) were used for TCR beta libraries. Concerning this clone itself: Its antigen is unknown.

This table comes from immunoSEQ multiplex PCR, and its TCRdb copy is limited to in-frame clones, with some not included. The profile shows about 160,000 clones, approximately 80% of them singletons. The germline V gene has CDR1 MNHEY and CDR2 SVGAGI. CDR3 length: 13 amino acids. V lost 6 bases to trimming and J lost 8 bases, with 16 bases between them. The V gene is TRBV6-5, the J gene TRBJ1-2; no definite D call. The TCR originated in a human donor with chronic lymphocytic leukemia. This sample comprised PBMCs, obtained after 24 months of ibrutinib treatment. The CDR3 nucleotides are TGTGCCAGCAGATCGGCCCCTCTCCGGGGCTACACCTTC. This gives the protein CASRSAPLRGYTF.